This entry lists 29 T cell receptor beta chains sequenced from one sample in a study of cytomegalovirus exposure and HLA in healthy donors. The table came from immunoSEQ multiplex PCR; TCRdb's copy has only in-frame clones and leaves some out. The sample lists approximately 120,000 clones, 90% to 96% occurring once. Sequencing used PBMCs. These receptors were taken from a man aged 18 to 29 in good health and CMV-seronegative.

This chain joins TRBV7-8 and TRBJ1-2; 7 bases match TRBD1. J lost 4 bases, V lost 4 bases, and 3 bases had no gene match. The CDR3 runs to 13 residues. Germline assignment: CDR1 SGHVS and CDR2 FQNEAQ. This CDR3 is CASSSGTAYGYTF. The CDR3 DNA is TGTGCCAGCAGCTCCGGGACAGCCTATGGCTACACCTTC.

The chain couples TRBV7-3 to TRBJ2-2, with D perhaps matching TRBD2 (5 bases). Germline-derived CDR1 and CDR2 are SGHTA and FQGTGA. The ends were cut back, 2 bases at V and 0 bases at J, with 10 bases in the middle. The CDR3 totals 16 residues. The CDR3 spells CASSLQRAANTGELFF. For the CDR3, the DNA is TGTGCCAGCAGCTTACAGAGAGCGGCGAACACCGGGGAGCTGTTTTTT.

Details on this clone: The same CDR3 also results from other DNA sequences found in this sample. The chain combines TRBV5-4 with TRBJ2-7; 9 bases align to TRBD2. Trimming at V came to 2 bases and at J to 0 bases, leaving 0 bases not matched to a gene. The CDR3 contains 14 residues. CDR1 and CDR2 from the germline V gene are SGHNT and YYREEE (reference sequence). CDR3 coding DNA: TGTGCCAGCAGCTTTAGCGGGAGCTCCTACGAGCAGTACTTC. It specifies CASSFSGSSYEQYF.

The gene calls are TRBV10-3 and TRBJ1-5; possible D gene TRBD1, 5 bases. The CDR3 consists of 14 residues. CDR1 is ENHRY, CDR2 SYGVKD, per germline. Trimming left V 11 bases short and J 3 bases short, with 17 bases between. CDR3: CASGNRSLNQPQHF. The CDR3 region has the DNA TGTGCCTCCGGTAACAGGTCCCTCAATCAGCCCCAGCATTTT.

This clone was detected a few times. V and J are TRBV6-5 and TRBJ1-2; D may be TRBD1 (6 bases). The CDR3 spans 14 residues. V lost 6 bases and J 3 bases, leaving 14 bases between the germline ends. Germline CDR1 and CDR2: MNHEY and SVGAGI. CDR3 bases: TGTGCCAGCAGGTCTGGGGGCGACTACTATGGCTACACCTTC. Amino acid sequence: CASRSGGDYYGYTF.

V is TRBV9 and J is TRBJ2-1; TRBD2 agrees at 8 bases. The germline V gene has CDR1 SGDLS and CDR2 YYNGEE. This CDR3 region has 16 residues. V was pared by 2 bases and J by 4 bases, with 8 bases of the junction left unmatched. As DNA, the CDR3 is TGTGCCAGCAGCGTCCCCTCAGCGGGGGAATACAATGAGCAGTTCTTC. This encodes CASSVPSAGEYNEQFF.

The CDR3, as DNA: TGTGCCAGCAGCTTAGGGCAGGGCACGCTGGCCAAAAACATTCAGTACTTC. Translated: CASSLGQGTLAKNIQYF. This chain uses TRBV11-2 with TRBJ2-4, with D tentatively TRBD1 (5 bases). V was cut by 1 base and J by 1 base, with 14 bases left in between. Germline CDR1 and CDR2: SGHAT and FQNNGV. The CDR3 length is 17 residues.

This rearrangement joins TRBV7-2 to TRBJ1-5; TRBD1 agrees at 11 bases. Per the germline V gene, CDR1 is SGHTA and CDR2 is FQGNSA. The CDR3 runs to 15 residues. The trim removed 5 bases at V and 11 bases at J, leaving 11 bases unmatched. The CDR3 loop is CASSPHGQGASAQHF. The CDR3 DNA reads TGTGCCAGCAGCCCCCATGGACAGGGGGCGTCGGCCCAGCATTTT.

This clone was counted once. V is TRBV9 and J is TRBJ2-2; D may be TRBD1 (5 bases). The germline V and J ends were trimmed by 2 bases and 3 bases, with 11 bases remaining between them. The CDR3 totals 15 residues. CDR1 is SGDLS, CDR2 YYNGEE, per germline. CDR3 sequence reads: CASSVIGADTGELFF. In DNA, the CDR3 is TGTGCCAGCAGCGTTATAGGGGCGGACACCGGGGAGCTGTTTTTT.

The V gene is TRBV7-9, the J gene TRBJ2-7; 7 nucleotides agree with TRBD1. CDR1 is SEHNR and CDR2 is FQNEAQ in the germline V gene (reference sequence). The CDR3 is 15 residues long. The V segment lost 1 base and the J segment 5 bases; nucleotides outside the gene matches: 8. DNA of the CDR3: TGTGCCAGCAGCTTAGGGGGGACGACAGGGAACGAGCAGTACTTC. It translates to CASSLGGTTGNEQYF.

This chain connects TRBV30 to TRBJ1-1; 8 positions match TRBD1. The J segment lost 11 bases and the V segment lost 0 bases, leaving 5 bases of the junction unmatched. The CDR3 is 12 residues long. Germline V CDR1 and CDR2: GTSNPN, SVGIG (reference sequence). The CDR3 protein is CAWSVGRGPAFF. The DNA of the CDR3 is TGTGCCTGGAGTGTAGGCAGGGGGCCTGCTTTCTTT.

The J gene is TRBJ1-2, the V gene TRBV30, with no clear D. This CDR3 spans 12 amino acids. Germline-derived CDR1 and CDR2 are GTSNPN and SVGIG (reference sequence). V was clipped by 1 base and J by 5 bases, with 8 bases between them. This chain's CDR3 is CAWSDNVYGYTF. CDR3 bases: TGTGCCTGGAGTGATAATGTGTATGGCTACACCTTC.

This chain links TRBV30 with TRBJ2-1; 9 bases fit TRBD2. The CDR3 is made up of 15 amino acids. The V gene's germline CDR1 is GTSNPN and CDR2 SVGIG (reference sequence). Losses at the gene ends were 4 bases for V and 7 bases for J; bases not matched to a gene: 11. The CDR3 spells CAWIPRGGRANEQFF. DNA of the CDR3: TGTGCCTGGATCCCCCGGGGCGGGAGGGCTAATGAGCAGTTCTTC.

The chain carries TRBV28 and TRBJ1-4; D is perhaps TRBD1 (5 bases). Germline-derived CDR1 and CDR2 are MDHEN and SYDVKM. The CDR3 totals 14 residues. V lost 6 bases and J 5 bases, leaving 13 bases between the germline ends. CDR3 nucleotides: TGTGCCAGCAGCCGCCGACAGCGCAATGAAAAACTGTTTTTT. It is translated as CASSRRQRNEKLFF.

The genes are TRBV7-3 and TRBJ2-2; 9 bases align to TRBD2. The CDR3 runs to 16 residues. CDR1 SGHTA and CDR2 FQGTGA come from the germline V gene. Trimming cost V 1 base and J 5 bases; bases outside gene matches: 5. The CDR3 coding sequence is TGTGCCAGCAGCTTAAATGCGGGAGGGTTGACCGGGGAGCTGTTTTTT. As protein: CASSLNAGGLTGELFF.

This chain's CDR3 is CASSLNSGSSYNEQFF. In DNA, the CDR3 is TGTGCCAGCAGTTTAAATAGCGGGAGCTCCTACAATGAGCAGTTCTTC. V and J are TRBV27 and TRBJ2-1; 9 bases agree with TRBD2. The CDR3 is 16 amino acids. The trim removed 2 bases at V and 0 bases at J, leaving 2 bases unmatched. Germline CDR1 and CDR2: MNHEY and SMNVEV (reference sequence).

The gene calls are TRBV9 and TRBJ2-1, with TRBD2 identical over 11 bases. This CDR3 is built from 19 residues. After removal of 0 bases from V and 1 base from J, the junction contained 9 bases not matched to a gene. Germline assignment: CDR1 SGDLS and CDR2 YYNGEE. CDR3 sequence reads: CASSVAGRASGRSYNEQFF. Here the CDR3 DNA reads TGTGCCAGCAGCGTAGCTGGTCGGGCTAGCGGGAGGTCCTACAATGAGCAGTTCTTC.

V gene TRBV6-1 combines with J gene TRBJ1-1; TRBD1 is a possible D gene (5 bases). This CDR3 region has 14 residues. CDR1 and CDR2 from the germline V gene are MNHNS and SASEGT. V shed 4 bases and J shed 0 bases, with 9 bases lying between them. The CDR3 DNA follows: TGTGCCAGCAGTGGGACACTCATGAACACTGAAGCTTTCTTT. Amino acids: CASSGTLMNTEAFF.

The chain uses TRBV4-3 and TRBJ2-7, with 9 bases fitting TRBD2. The CDR3 consists of 16 residues. Germline values: CDR1 LGHNA, CDR2 YSLEER. J gave up 0 bases and V 3 bases, and 6 bases lay outside the gene matches. The CDR3 nucleotides read TGCGCCAGCAGCCACCCTCAAGCGGGAGGCTCCTACGAGCAGTACTTC. Translation: CASSHPQAGGSYEQYF.

This chain's CDR3 is CATISRISKKKNTEAFF. The CDR3, as DNA: TGCGCCACAATTTCGAGGATCAGCAAAAAGAAGAACACTGAAGCTTTCTTT. V usage is TRBV4-1 and J usage is TRBJ1-1; D remains unclear. The CDR3 has 17 residues. The germline V gene encodes CDR1 MGHRA and CDR2 YSYEKL. V was shortened by 10 bases and J by 1 base, with 25 bases between the two germline ends.

This clone appeared once. The rearrangement links TRBV7-2 to TRBJ2-7, with 7 positions matching TRBD2. The germline V gene encodes CDR1 SGHTA and CDR2 FQGNSA. Unmatched junction bases numbered 7, after V lost 6 bases and J lost 5 bases. The CDR3 consists of 13 residues. This CDR3 reads CASRGGTFDEQYF. Here the CDR3 DNA reads TGTGCCAGCAGGGGGGGGACTTTCGACGAGCAGTACTTC.

The chain links TRBV9 to TRBJ1-2; D is perhaps TRBD1 (5 bases). Trimming removed 4 bases from V and 3 bases from J, with 16 bases in between. Germline V lookup: CDR1 SGDLS, CDR2 YYNGEE. The CDR3 is 15 residues long. In DNA, the CDR3 is TGTGCCAGCAGCTCCCCGACAGACCAATACTATGGCTACACCTTC. Protein: CASSSPTDQYYGYTF. The entire variable domain, with the rest obtained from reference TRBV9 and TRBJ1-2, is as follows: DSGVTQTPKHLITATGQRVTLRCSPRSGDLSVYWYQQSLDQGLQFLIQYYNGEERAKGNILERFSAQQFPDLHSELNLSSLELGDSALYFCASSSPTDQYYGYTFGSGTRLTVV.

The chain recombines TRBV27 with TRBJ1-1; tentative D call: TRBD1 (5 bases). The CDR3 has 15 residues. Between the trimmed V and J ends, which lost 3 bases and 1 base, there was a span of 12 bases. CDR1 and CDR2 (germline): MNHEY, SMNVEV (reference sequence). The CDR3 sequence: CASSFLYRRNTEAFF. In nucleotides, the CDR3 is TGTGCCAGCAGTTTTTTATACAGGAGGAACACTGAAGCTTTCTTT.

J is TRBJ2-2 and V is TRBV10-1, with 7 bases aligning to TRBD2. CDR3 size: 19 residues. The germline V gene has CDR1 WNHNN and CDR2 SYGVQD (reference sequence). V lost 0 bases, J lost 0 bases, and 10 bases stayed unmatched. CDR3 region: CASSESRVGGVPNTGELFF. CDR3 in DNA: TGCGCCAGCAGTGAGTCGAGGGTTGGGGGGGTTCCGAACACCGGGGAGCTGTTTTTT.

The chain is built from TRBV29-1 and TRBJ2-3; 12 bases agree with TRBD1. The CDR3 loop spans 13 amino acids. CDR1 SQVTM and CDR2 ANQGSEA come from the germline V gene. Trimming removed 8 bases from V and 6 bases from J; junction bases left unmatched: 6. CDR3 loop: CSSGTGGLDTQYF. Here the CDR3 DNA reads TGCAGCTCCGGGACAGGGGGCTTGGATACGCAGTATTTT.

V is TRBV2 and J is TRBJ2-2; possible D gene TRBD2, 5 bases. V dropped 4 bases and J dropped 4 bases, with 13 bases sitting between them. CDR3 length: 15 amino acids. Germline V lookup: CDR1 SNHLY, CDR2 FYNNEI. The CDR3: CASSGFSAGTGELFF. For the CDR3, the DNA is TGTGCCAGCAGTGGTTTTAGCGCGGGCACCGGGGAGCTGTTTTTT. Combining the CDR3 with reference TRBV2 and TRBJ2-2 gives the whole variable domain EPEVTQTPSHQVTQMGQEVILRCVPISNHLYFYWYRQILGQKVEFLVSFYNNEISEKSEIFDDQFSVERPDGSNFTLKIRSTKLEDSAMYFCASSGFSAGTGELFFGEGSRLTVL.

The J gene is TRBJ2-1, the V gene TRBV5-6, with 7 bases fitting TRBD1. CDR1 SGHDT and CDR2 YYEEEE come from the germline V gene. CDR3 size: 13 residues. Unmatched junction bases numbered 7, after V lost 4 bases and J lost 9 bases. CDR3: CASSHWTGGEQFF. The DNA for the CDR3 is TGTGCCAGCAGCCATTGGACAGGAGGTGAGCAGTTCTTC.

This rearrangement joins TRBV14 to TRBJ1-1; weak D call: TRBD1 (6 bases). This CDR3 comprises 15 residues. The V end was cut by 0 bases, the J end by 0 bases, with 8 bases between. Germline V CDR1 and CDR2: SGHDN, FVKESK. As DNA, the CDR3 is TGTGCCAGCAGCCAAGAAGGGGGACTGAACACTGAAGCTTTCTTT. Translation: CASSQEGGLNTEAFF.

The V gene is TRBV30, the J gene TRBJ2-3; 7 positions agree with TRBD1. Trimming cost V 4 bases and J 6 bases; bases outside gene matches: 7. This CDR3 comprises 13 residues. The germline gives CDR1 GTSNPN, CDR2 SVGIG (reference sequence). CDR3 sequence (DNA): TGTGCCTGGACCCCGACAGGGATTGATACGCAGTATTTT. Translated, it gives CAWTPTGIDTQYF.